This TCR beta chain derives from a study of shared clonotypes between healthy human individuals. Profiled with immunoSEQ multiplex PCR; TCRdb holds only in-frame clones, not every one. This table holds about 1.5 million clones, roughly 98% found once. With 4 bases removed from V and 3 bases from J, the gap between germline ends came to 13 bases. The CDR3 is 14 residues long. Germline V gene sequence: CDR1 GTSNPN, CDR2 SVGIG (reference sequence). Material: naive CD4+ T cells sorted from blood. Subset described: CD45RA+ positively selected. This clonotype originated in a man aged 30-40 years in good health. The V and J genes are TRBV30 and TRBJ1-5, with a tentative D call TRBD1 (5 bases). The CDR3 loop reads CAWNSGTFNQPQHF. DNA of the CDR3: TGTGCCTGGAATTCCGGGACTTTCAATCAGCCCCAGCATTTT.